Below, 8 T cell receptor beta chains from the same sample are listed, as sequenced in a study of CD8 T cells in ankylosing spondylitis (dated by TCRdb to the late 2010s). Libraries were prepared through 5' RACE. Sequencing took place on an Illumina HiSeq 2500. TCRdb passed the public sequencing reads through fastp at Q25 and MiXCR, retaining productive beta sequences. Here each entry gathers all rows of one CDR3 protein and keeps the most common genes and DNA. The sample table contains more than 150,000 distinct CDR3 sequences; only one count was recorded for 15% to 20% of them. The ten biggest clones cover roughly 4% of the sample. The sequenced material came from blood, either unsorted or a sorted T cell fraction (not recorded which). The source is a male donor between 5 and 29 years old with ankylosing spondylitis or in good health (not recorded which). Donor details come from another sample of the same person, matched by shared clones.

This clonotype was recorded many times. The chain recombines TRBV7-9 with TRBJ2-1, with 8 bases that match TRBD2. The CDR3 covers 14 residues. The V segment lost 5 bases and the J segment 5 bases; nucleotides outside the gene matches: 5. Germline V lookup: CDR1 SEHNR, CDR2 FQNEAQ (reference sequence). The CDR3 nucleotides read TGTGCCAGCAGCCTTAGCGGGATAAACAATGAGCAGTTCTTC. Translated, it gives CASSLSGINNEQFF.

The table lists this clonotype with many counts. At one boundary the junction diverges from the germline segment, which might be a read error. The CDR3 is CATSDPPLETFLF. The CDR3 nucleotides are TGTGCCACCAGTGATCCTCCACTAGAAACCTTCCTCTTC. The chain uses TRBV24-1 and TRBJ2-1; TRBD2 might be the D (5 bases). Germline-derived CDR1 and CDR2 are KGHDR and SFDVKD. The CDR3 is made up of 13 amino acids.

This clonotype was found many times. This sequence joins TRBV29-1 and TRBJ2-2; D possibly matches TRBD1 or TRBD2 (5 bases each). Deletions cut 3 bases from V and 2 bases from J, with 7 bases between. The CDR3 is 13 residues long. Per germline, CDR1 SQVTM and CDR2 ANQGSEA. CDR3 nucleotides: TGCAGCGTTGATGGGGGAAACACCGGGGAGCTGTTTTTT. It is translated as CSVDGGNTGELFF.

This clonotype was detected only a few times. The genes are TRBV7-3 and TRBJ2-1, with 7 positions matching TRBD2. The CDR3 spans 15 residues. Trimming removed 6 bases from V and 6 bases from J; junction bases left unmatched: 11. CDR1 SGHTA and CDR2 FQGTGA come from the germline V gene. The CDR3 DNA reads as TGTGCCAGCAGAGAGACCGGGACTACTGTCAATGAGCAGTTCTTC. Translating it yields CASRETGTTVNEQFF.

This clonotype was counted between two and nine times. The chain has TRBV10-3 and TRBJ1-2, with D perhaps matching TRBD1 (6 bases). The CDR3 has 15 residues. The germline V and J ends were trimmed by 6 bases and 1 base, with 15 bases remaining between them. Germline V gene data show CDR1 as ENHRY and CDR2 as SYGVKD. The CDR3 DNA follows: TGTGCCATCAGCGGGACATTTCGCCTTAACTATGGCTACACCTTC. This sequence encodes CAISGTFRLNYGYTF.

The sample holds many counts of this clonotype. The rearrangement uses TRBV29-1 and TRBJ2-7, with 8 bases lining up with TRBD2. Germline loops: CDR1 SQVTM, CDR2 ANQGSEA. The CDR3 contains 13 residues. V lost 6 bases to trimming and J lost 3 bases; unmatched junction nucleotides: 7. The CDR3 bases are TGCAGCGTCGTCTTAGCGGGGAGCTACGAGCAGTACGTC. Translation gives CSVVLAGSYEQYV.

At least ten counts were recorded for this clonotype. The chain couples TRBV5-1 to TRBJ2-7, with 9 bases aligning to TRBD1. Germline CDR1 is SGHRS and CDR2 is YFSETQ. The V segment lost 4 bases and the J segment 4 bases; nucleotides outside the gene matches: 6. The CDR3 is made up of 14 amino acids. The CDR3 DNA is TGCGCCAGCAGCCTGGGACAGGGTGAATACGAGCAGTACTTC. Translated, it gives CASSLGQGEYEQYF.

The chain combines TRBV7-9 with TRBJ1-1, with D uncertain. The CDR3 is 16 residues long. The ends were cut back, 1 base at V and 0 bases at J, with 12 bases in the middle. From germline, CDR1 is SEHNR and CDR2 FQNEAQ (reference sequence). The CDR3 is CASSLGLAAMNTEAFF. The CDR3 DNA follows: TGTGCCAGCAGCTTAGGATTGGCAGCGATGAACACTGAAGCTTTCTTT.